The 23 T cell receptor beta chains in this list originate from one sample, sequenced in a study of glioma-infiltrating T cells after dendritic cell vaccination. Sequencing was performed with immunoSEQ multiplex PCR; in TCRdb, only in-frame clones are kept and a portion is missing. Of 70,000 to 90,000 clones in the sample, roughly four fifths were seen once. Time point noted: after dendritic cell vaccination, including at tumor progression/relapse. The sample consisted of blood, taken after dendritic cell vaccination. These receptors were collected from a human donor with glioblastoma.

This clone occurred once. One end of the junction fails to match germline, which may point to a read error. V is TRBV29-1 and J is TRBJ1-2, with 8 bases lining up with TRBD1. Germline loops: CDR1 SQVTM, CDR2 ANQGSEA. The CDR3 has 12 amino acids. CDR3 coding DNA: TGCAGCGTCGGATCGACAGGGGTCCCTCCTGGCTTC. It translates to CSVGSTGVPPGF.

CDR3 coding DNA: TGTGCCAGCACTCCCCTTAAAGGAGCTACCAACACTGAAGCTTTCTTT. Its protein product is CASTPLKGATNTEAFF. The chain combines TRBV6-6 with TRBJ1-1, with D uncertain. Germline V gene data show CDR1 as MNHNY and CDR2 as SVGAGI (reference sequence). The V end lost 7 bases, the J end lost 2 bases, and 20 bases lay between the germline ends. The CDR3 has 16 residues.

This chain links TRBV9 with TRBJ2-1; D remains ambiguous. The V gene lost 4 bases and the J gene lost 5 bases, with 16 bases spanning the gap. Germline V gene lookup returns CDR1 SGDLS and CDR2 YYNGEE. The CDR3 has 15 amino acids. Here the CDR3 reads CASSPTIEPNNEQFF. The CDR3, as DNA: TGTGCCAGCAGCCCCACTATTGAGCCCAACAATGAGCAGTTCTTC. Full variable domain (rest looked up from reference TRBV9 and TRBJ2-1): DSGVTQTPKHLITATGQRVTLRCSPRSGDLSVYWYQQSLDQGLQFLIQYYNGEERAKGNILERFSAQQFPDLHSELNLSSLELGDSALYFCASSPTIEPNNEQFFGPGTRLTVL.

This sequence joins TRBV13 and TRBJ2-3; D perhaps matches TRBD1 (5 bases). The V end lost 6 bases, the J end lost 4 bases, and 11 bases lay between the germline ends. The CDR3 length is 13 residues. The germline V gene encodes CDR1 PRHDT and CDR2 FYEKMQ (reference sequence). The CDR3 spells CASSSLGADTQYF. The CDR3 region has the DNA TGTGCCAGCAGTTCCCTAGGGGCAGATACGCAGTATTTT.

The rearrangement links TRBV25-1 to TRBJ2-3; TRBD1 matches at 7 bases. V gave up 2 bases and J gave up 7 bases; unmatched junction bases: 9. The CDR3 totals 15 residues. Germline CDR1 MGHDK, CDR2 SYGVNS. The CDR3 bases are TGTGCCAGCAGTGAACTAGGTGACAGGGAACATACGCAGTATTTT. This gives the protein CASSELGDREHTQYF. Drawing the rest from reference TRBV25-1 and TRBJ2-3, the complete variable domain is EADIYQTPRYLVIGTGKKITLECSQTMGHDKMYWYQQDPGMELHLIHYSYGVNSTEKGDLSSESTVSRIRTEHFPLTLESARPSHTSQYLCASSELGDREHTQYFGPGTRLTVL.

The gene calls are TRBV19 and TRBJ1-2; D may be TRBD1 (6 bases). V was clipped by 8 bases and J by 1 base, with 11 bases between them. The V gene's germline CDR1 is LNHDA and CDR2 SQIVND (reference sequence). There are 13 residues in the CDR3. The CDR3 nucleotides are TGTGCCAGTTCAACAGGGTTTAACTATGGCTACACCTTC. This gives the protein CASSTGFNYGYTF.

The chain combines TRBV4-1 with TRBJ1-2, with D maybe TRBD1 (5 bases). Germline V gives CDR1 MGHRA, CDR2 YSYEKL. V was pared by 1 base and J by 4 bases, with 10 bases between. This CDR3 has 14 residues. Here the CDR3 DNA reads TGCGCCAGCAGCCAAGTAGGGGTGGGCTATGGCTACACCTTC. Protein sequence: CASSQVGVGYGYTF.

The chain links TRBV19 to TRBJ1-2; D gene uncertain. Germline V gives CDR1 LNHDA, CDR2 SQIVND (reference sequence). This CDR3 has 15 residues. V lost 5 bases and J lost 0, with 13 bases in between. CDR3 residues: CASSLGGGTNYGYTF. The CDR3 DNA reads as TGTGCCAGTAGTTTGGGAGGCGGGACTAACTATGGCTACACCTTC.

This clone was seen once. The CDR3: CASSQSGTGNHNSPLHF. CDR3 DNA: TGTGCCAGCAGCCAATCTGGGACAGGGAATCATAATTCACCCCTCCACTTT. The V call is TRBV16, the J call TRBJ1-6; 9 positions match TRBD1. The CDR3 consists of 17 residues. Germline trimming cut 0 bases from V and 5 bases from J; bases unmatched to any gene: 5. Germline values: CDR1 KGHSY, CDR2 FQNENV.

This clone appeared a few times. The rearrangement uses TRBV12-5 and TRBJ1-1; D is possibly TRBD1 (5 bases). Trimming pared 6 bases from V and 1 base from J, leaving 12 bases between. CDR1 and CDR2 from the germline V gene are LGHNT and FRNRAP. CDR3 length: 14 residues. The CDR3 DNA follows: TGTGCTAGTGGATTACAGGTGCCGAACACTGAAGCTTTCTTT. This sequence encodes CASGLQVPNTEAFF.

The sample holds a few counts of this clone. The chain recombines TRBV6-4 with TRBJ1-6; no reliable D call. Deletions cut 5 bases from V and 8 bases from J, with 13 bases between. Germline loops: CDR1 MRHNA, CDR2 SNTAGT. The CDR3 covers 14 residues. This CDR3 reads CASSYIFGYSPLHF. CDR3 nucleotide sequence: TGTGCCAGCAGTTATATCTTCGGTTATTCACCCCTCCACTTT.

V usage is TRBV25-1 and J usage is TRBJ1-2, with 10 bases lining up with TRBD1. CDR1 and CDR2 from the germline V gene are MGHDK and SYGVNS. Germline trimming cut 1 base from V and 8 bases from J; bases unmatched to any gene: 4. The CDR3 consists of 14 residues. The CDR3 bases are TGTGCCAGCAGTGAATCCGACAGGGGGCTCGGCTACACCTTC. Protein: CASSESDRGLGYTF.

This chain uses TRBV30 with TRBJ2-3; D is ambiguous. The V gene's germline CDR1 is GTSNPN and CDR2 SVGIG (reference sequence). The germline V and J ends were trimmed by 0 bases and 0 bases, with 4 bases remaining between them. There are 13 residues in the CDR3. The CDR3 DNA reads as TGTGCCTGGAGTGTACTGAGCACAGATACGCAGTATTTT. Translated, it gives CAWSVLSTDTQYF.

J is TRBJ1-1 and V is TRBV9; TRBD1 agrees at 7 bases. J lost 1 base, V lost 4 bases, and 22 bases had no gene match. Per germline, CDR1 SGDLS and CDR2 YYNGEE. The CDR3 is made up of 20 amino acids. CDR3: CASSPHEGAELPSWNTEAFF. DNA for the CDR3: TGTGCCAGCAGCCCCCACGAGGGGGCCGAGCTCCCCTCATGGAACACTGAAGCTTTCTTT.

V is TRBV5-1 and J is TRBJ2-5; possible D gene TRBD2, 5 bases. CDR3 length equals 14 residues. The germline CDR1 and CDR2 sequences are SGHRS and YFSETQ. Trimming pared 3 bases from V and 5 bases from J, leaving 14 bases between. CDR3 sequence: CASSWNGLGETQYF. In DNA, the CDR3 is TGCGCCAGCAGCTGGAACGGACTTGGGGAGACCCAGTACTTC.

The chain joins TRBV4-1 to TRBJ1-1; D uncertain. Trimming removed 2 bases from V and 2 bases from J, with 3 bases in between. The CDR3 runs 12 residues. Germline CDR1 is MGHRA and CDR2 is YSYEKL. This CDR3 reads CASSQLNTEAFF. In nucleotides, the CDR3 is TGCGCCAGCAGCCAACTTAACACTGAAGCTTTCTTT.

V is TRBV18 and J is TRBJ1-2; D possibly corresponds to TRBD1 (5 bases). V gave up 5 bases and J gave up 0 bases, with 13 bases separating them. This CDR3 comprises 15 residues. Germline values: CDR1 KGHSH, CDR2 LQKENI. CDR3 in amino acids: CASSTSTEANYGYTF. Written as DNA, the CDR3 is TGTGCCAGCTCAACGTCGACAGAAGCTAACTATGGCTACACCTTC. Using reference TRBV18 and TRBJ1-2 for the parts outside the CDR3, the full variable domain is NAGVMQNPRHLVRRRGQEARLRCSPMKGHSHVYWYRQLPEEGLKFMVYLQKENIIDESGMPKERFSAEFPKEGPSILRIQQVVRGDSAAYFCASSTSTEANYGYTFGSGTRLTVV.

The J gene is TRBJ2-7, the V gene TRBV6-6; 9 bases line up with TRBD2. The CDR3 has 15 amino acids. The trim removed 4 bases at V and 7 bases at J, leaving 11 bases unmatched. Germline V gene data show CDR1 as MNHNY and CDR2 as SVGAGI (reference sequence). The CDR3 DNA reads TGTGCCAGCAGTTGGGTAGCGGGGGATCTGGGGGAGCAGTACTTC. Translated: CASSWVAGDLGEQYF.

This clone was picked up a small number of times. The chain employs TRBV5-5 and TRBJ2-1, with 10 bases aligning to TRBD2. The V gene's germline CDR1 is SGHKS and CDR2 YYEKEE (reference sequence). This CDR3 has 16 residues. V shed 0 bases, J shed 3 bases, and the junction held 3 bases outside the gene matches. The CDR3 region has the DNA TGTGCCAGCAGCTTGGGGGCTAGCGGGGGCTACAATGAGCAGTTCTTC. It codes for CASSLGASGGYNEQFF.

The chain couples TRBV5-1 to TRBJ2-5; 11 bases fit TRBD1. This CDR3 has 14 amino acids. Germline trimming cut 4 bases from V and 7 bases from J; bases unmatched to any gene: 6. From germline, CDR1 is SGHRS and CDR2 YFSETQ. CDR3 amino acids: CASSGGTGGGTQYF. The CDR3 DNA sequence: TGCGCCAGCAGCGGCGGGACAGGGGGAGGGACCCAGTACTTC. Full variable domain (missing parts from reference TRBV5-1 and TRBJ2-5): KAGVTQTPRYLIKTRGQQVTLSCSPISGHRSVSWYQQTPGQGLQFLFEYFSETQRNKGNFPGRFSGRQFSNSRSEMNVSTLELGDSALYLCASSGGTGGGTQYFGPGTRLLVL.

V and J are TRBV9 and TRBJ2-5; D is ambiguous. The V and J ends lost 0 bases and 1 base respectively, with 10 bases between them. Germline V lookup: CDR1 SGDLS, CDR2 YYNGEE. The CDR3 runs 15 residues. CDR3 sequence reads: CASSVVASAQETQYF. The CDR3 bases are TGTGCCAGCAGCGTAGTGGCCAGTGCCCAAGAGACCCAGTACTTC.

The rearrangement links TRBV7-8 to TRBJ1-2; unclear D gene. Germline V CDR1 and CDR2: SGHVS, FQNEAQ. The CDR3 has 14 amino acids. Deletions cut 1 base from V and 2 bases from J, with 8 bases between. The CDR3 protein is CASSLGGSNYGYTF. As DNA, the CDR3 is TGTGCCAGCAGCTTAGGAGGGTCGAACTATGGCTACACCTTC.

CDR3: CASSIRDWNTDTQYF. The CDR3 bases are TGTGCCAGCAGCATCCGGGACTGGAACACAGATACGCAGTATTTT. This chain connects TRBV7-2 to TRBJ2-3, with D perhaps matching TRBD2 (6 bases). CDR1 is SGHTA and CDR2 is FQGNSA in the germline V gene. Trimming shortened V by 5 bases and J by 2 bases, and 14 bases separated the two germline ends. CDR3 length: 15 amino acids.